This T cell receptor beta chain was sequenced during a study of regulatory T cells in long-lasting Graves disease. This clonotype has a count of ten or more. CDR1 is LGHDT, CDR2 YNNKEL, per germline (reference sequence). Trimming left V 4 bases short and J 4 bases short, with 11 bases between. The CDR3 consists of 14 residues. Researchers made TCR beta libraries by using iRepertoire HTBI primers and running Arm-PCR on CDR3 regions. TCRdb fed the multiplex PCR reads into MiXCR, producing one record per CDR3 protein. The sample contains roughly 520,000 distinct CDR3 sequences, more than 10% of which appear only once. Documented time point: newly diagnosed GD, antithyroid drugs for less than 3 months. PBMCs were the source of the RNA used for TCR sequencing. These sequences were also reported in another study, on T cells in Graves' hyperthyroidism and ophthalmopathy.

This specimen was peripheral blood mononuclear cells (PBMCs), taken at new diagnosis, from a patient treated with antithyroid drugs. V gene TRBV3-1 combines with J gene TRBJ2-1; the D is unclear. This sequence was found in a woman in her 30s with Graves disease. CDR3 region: CASSPQIGYNEQFF. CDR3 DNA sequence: TGTGCCAGCAGCCCCCAGATCGGGTACAATGAGCAGTTCTTC.